The rows below give T cell receptor beta chains drawn from one sample of a study of cytomegalovirus exposure and HLA in healthy donors. Produced via immunoSEQ multiplex PCR; TCRdb's table is partial and in-frame only. The sample includes some 170,000 clones, nearly 80% of them seen just once. The sequenced sample consisted of PBMCs. The receptors originated from a man in his forties or fifties in good health and CMV-seropositive. Both conserved end residues are trimmed from each CDR3.

j_call,v_call,cdr3_aa
TRBJ2-4,TRBV7-2,ASSLAAVQGARIY
TRBJ2-7,TRBV28,ASSLERHRQGQATEQY
TRBJ2-3,TRBV5-8,ASSFSLEITDTQY
TRBJ2-3,TRBV6-5,ASSKQGRPQY
TRBJ2-5,TRBV7-9,SSSFGQGQETQY
TRBJ1-5,TRBV4-2,ASSQDWSGTANQPQH
TRBJ2-5,TRBV19,ASSMANLETQY
TRBJ2-7,TRBV7-9,ASSLGQGGYEQY
TRBJ2-3,TRBV5-4,ASSLVAGAGDTQY
TRBJ2-4,TRBV6-1,ASSENTSGKNSQY
TRBJ2-3,TRBV9,ASSVAGDRVSHTQY
TRBJ2-7,TRBV28,ASSGGPLPYEQY
TRBJ2-1,TRBV4-2,ASSQDLETSGGQF
TRBJ2-3,TRBV20-1,SARGQNTQY
TRBJ1-6,TRBV30,AWRKQGYSNSPLH
TRBJ2-7,TRBV6-6,ASSTLAAYEQY
TRBJ2-2,TRBV1,TSSHPAASGRGGTGELF
TRBJ2-7,TRBV5-4,ASSWGDRTHYEQY
TRBJ1-5,TRBV27,ASRQGGNIRNQPQH
TRBJ2-2,TRBV14,ASQAQGTGELF
-,TRBV4-1,ASSQAPTSGTYEQY
TRBJ2-5,TRBV19,ASSSRTSWETQY
TRBJ2-7,TRBV5-1,ASSPAPTGTYEQY
TRBJ2-2,TRBV15,ATSRDSQNGEELF
TRBJ2-7,TRBV5-1,ASRSGGDSAYEQY
TRBJ1-4,TRBV11-3,ASSRSNEKLF
TRBJ1-5,TRBV5-6,ASSFSRNYGQPQH
TRBJ1-4,TRBV15,ATSRVRQGNEKLF
TRBJ2-2,TRBV5-1,ASSLASSGNTGELF
TRBJ1-6,TRBV6-6,ASSYPGVRSPLH
TRBJ2-3,TRBV9,ASSPRLAGAADTQY
TRBJ2-7,TRBV10-2,ASGTSDYEQY
TRBJ2-2,TRBV10-2,ASRAGGGGSGELF
TRBJ2-2,TRBV7-8,ASSLPAGTVNTGELF
TRBJ2-2,TRBV5-4,ASSLGAGGGTGELF
TRBJ1-5,TRBV5-1,ASSLEAGAHQPQH
TRBJ1-4,TRBV28,ASSLPRANEKLF
TRBJ2-7,TRBV28,ASSLLRYEQY
TRBJ2-3,TRBV28,ASIPGTAGLAGIGPKITDTQY
-,TRBV7-9,ASSLAVASSEQY
TRBJ2-4,TRBV2,ASNRDRVDIQY
TRBJ1-5,TRBV19,ATMDRGRFQPQH
TRBJ2-1,TRBV15,ATGAREGSLNEQF
TRBJ1-1,TRBV19,ASSSTGHTEAF
TRBJ2-2,TRBV5-1,ASTIQGPKTFTGELF
TRBJ1-4,TRBV28,ATVNRATNEKLF
TRBJ1-2,TRBV28,ASRSGGDGYT
TRBJ1-2,TRBV7-6,ASSPGVNYGYT
TRBJ2-3,TRBV28,AIHSLAGGTDTQY
TRBJ2-1,TRBV19,ASSSHRGEWVNEQF
TRBJ2-3,TRBV9,ASSLRGGRGPDTQY
TRBJ1-1,TRBV5-1,ASSLVSGDTEAF
TRBJ2-7,TRBV6-6,ATARRGAGNEQY
TRBJ2-3,TRBV9,ASSPQGPPDTQY